A selection of T cell receptor beta chains follows, all from one sample in a study of T-cell reconstitution after alpha-beta-depleted transplantation in children. TCRdb recomputed calls from the PCR reads with MiXCR, one row per CDR3 protein. Of 200,000 to 300,000 distinct CDR3 sequences in the sample, around 11% were seen once. Sequencing was performed on PBMCs from the stem cell graft donor, taken from the stem cell graft. The receptors stem from a human donor who donated a stem cell graft to a child with acute lymphoblastic leukemia. The conserved cysteine and the conserved F or W are not part of the CDR3 here.

V,J,CDR3
TRBV12-3/TRBV12-4,TRBJ2-1,ASSSIPFVAGGRNEQF
TRBV5-6,TRBJ2-7,ASSLQYYEQY
TRBV4-3,TRBJ1-2,ASSQDTTVRYGYT
TRBV9,TRBJ1-6,ASSVKGLNSPLH
TRBV24-1,TRBJ2-5,ATSDVTGTGFQETQY
TRBV19,TRBJ1-1,ASSPRDRGLAEAF
TRBV4-3,TRBJ2-1,ASSQDRELAGDGNNEQF
TRBV5-1,TRBJ2-7,ASSLAASSSSYEQY
TRBV5-1,TRBJ1-1,ASSLGWGNTEAF
TRBV19,TRBJ2-2,ASSKLPGQSITGELF
TRBV7-8,TRBJ2-7,ASSLGPAGGQHEQY
TRBV4-2,TRBJ2-3,ASSQEDRGLESGTDTQY
TRBV11-1,TRBJ1-2,ASSLDRANYGYT
TRBV7-2,TRBJ1-1,ASRVSMNTEAF
TRBV7-6,TRBJ2-7,ASSLVLSGEQY
TRBV12-3/TRBV12-4,TRBJ1-1,ASSLTAAEAF
TRBV6-2/TRBV6-3,TRBJ2-6,ASSQTAVWRGSPGANVLT
TRBV7-2,TRBJ1-6,ASSLQRLGDSPLH
TRBV7-9,TRBJ1-5,ASSYGSGTAFNQPQH
TRBV18,TRBJ2-1,ASSPPRLFEQF
TRBV20-1,TRBJ2-7,SAIQGMVYEQY
TRBV5-5,TRBJ1-1,ASSLGGAYTEAF
TRBV10-3,TRBJ1-5,AISEDRSNQPQH
TRBV24-1,TRBJ2-5,ATSDHGLETQY
TRBV5-1,TRBJ1-1,ASSLKTGVMNTEAF
TRBV27,TRBJ2-3,ASSFKTGRDTQY
TRBV15,TRBJ2-5,ATSSLGYRETQY
TRBV7-2,TRBJ2-1,ASSWDASYNEQF
TRBV6-2/TRBV6-3,TRBJ1-1,ASSDISRRGMNTEAF
TRBV10-3,TRBJ1-5,AISEGTQPQH
TRBV4-3,TRBJ1-6,ASSQDPSGLESGSPLH
TRBV10-3,TRBJ1-4,AISERGADEKLF
TRBV18,TRBJ2-3,ASSPWTSGSSYTDTQY
TRBV5-1,TRBJ2-7,ASSGGFQKGEQY
TRBV24-1,TRBJ2-3,ATSDQDLGQGADTQY